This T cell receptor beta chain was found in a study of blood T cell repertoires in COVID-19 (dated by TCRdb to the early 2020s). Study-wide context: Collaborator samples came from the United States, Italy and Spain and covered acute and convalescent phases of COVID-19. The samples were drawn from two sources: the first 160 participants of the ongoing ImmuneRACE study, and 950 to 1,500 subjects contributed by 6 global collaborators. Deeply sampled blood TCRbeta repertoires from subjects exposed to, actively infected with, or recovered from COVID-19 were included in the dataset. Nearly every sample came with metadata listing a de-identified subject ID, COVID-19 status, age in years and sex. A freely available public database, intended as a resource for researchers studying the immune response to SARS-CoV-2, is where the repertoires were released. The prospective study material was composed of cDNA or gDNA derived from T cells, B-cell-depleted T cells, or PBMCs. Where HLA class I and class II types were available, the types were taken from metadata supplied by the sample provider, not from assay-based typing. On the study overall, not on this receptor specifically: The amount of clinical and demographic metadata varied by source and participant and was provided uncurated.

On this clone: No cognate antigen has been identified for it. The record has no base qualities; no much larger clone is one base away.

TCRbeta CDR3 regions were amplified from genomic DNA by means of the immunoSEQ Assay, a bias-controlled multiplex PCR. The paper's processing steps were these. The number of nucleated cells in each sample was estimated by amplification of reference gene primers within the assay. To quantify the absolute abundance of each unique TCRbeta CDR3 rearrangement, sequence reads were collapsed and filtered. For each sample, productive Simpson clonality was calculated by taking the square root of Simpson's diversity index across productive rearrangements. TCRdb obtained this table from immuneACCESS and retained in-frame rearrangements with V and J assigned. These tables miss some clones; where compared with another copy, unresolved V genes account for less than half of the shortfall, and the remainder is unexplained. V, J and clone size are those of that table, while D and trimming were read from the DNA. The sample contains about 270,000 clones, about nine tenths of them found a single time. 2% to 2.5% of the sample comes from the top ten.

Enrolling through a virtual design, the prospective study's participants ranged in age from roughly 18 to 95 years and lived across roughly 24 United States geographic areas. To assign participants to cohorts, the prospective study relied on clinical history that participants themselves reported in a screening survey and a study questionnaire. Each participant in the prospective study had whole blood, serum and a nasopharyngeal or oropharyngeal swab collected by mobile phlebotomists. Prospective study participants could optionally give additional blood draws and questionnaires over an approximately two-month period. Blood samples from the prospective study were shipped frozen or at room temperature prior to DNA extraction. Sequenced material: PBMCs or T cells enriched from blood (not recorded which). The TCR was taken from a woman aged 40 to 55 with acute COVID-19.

This receptor has the CDR3 CASSLDGTGHQPQHF. The nucleotides are TGTGCCAGCAGCTTAGATGGGACAGGGCATCAGCCCCAGCATTTT. The V and J genes are TRBV7-2 and TRBJ1-5; TRBD1 lines up with 9 middle nucleotides. From the cysteine up to the phenylalanine, the CDR3 has a length of 15 residues. Only CDR3 DNA remains: 45 bases, in frame from the first base. CDR1 SGHTA and CDR2 FQGNSA were looked up in the germline V gene. The junction shows trimming of 1 base on V and 5 bases on J, and the gene matches do not reach 3 bases of it.